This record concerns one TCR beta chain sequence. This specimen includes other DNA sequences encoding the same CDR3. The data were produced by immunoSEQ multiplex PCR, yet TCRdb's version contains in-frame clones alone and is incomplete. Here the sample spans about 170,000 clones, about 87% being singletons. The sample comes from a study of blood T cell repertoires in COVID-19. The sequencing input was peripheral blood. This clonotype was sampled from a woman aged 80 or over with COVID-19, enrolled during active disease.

The DNA for the CDR3 is TGTGCCAGCAGCGTAGCTACCGGGGGCTACGAGCAGTACTTC. This gives the protein CASSVATGGYEQYF. This chain connects TRBV9 to TRBJ2-7; D might be TRBD2 (6 bases). The CDR3 loop spans 14 amino acids. V was trimmed by 0 bases and J by 3 bases, leaving 10 bases between them. Looked up from germline, CDR1 is SGDLS and CDR2 is YYNGEE.